The source of this T cell receptor beta chain is a study of shared clonotypes between healthy human individuals (TCRdb year 2020). Regarding the study in general: Two women and three men aged 18 to 49 years were included in the cohort. For each donor, CD4 naive and CD4 memory were each run on three plates, CD8 naive on two plates, and CD8 memory on one plate. Each donor's leukapheresis produced roughly between roughly 0.85 and 9 billion PBMCs. To estimate repertoire size and how much clonotypes are shared between individuals, the study performed deep sequencing of blood TCR repertoires from five healthy adults. Libraries were prepared and TCR repertoires were sequenced by different laboratories using diverse techniques, in order to increase sequencing depth and limit assay-specific biases. Study-wide conclusions, independent of this receptor: Pairwise subsampling indicated that sequencing depth was expected to affect the degree of clonotype sharing among donors. Higher generation probabilities were observed for clonotypes shared by all four sorted-subset donors than for non-shared clonotypes. Only blood was sampled, and tissue TCR repertoires likely differ from those in blood. Larger estimated clonotype richness was generally found for naive subsets than for memory subsets. Incomplete sequencing was indicated by rarefaction of sorted-subset datasets, despite the large sequencing depth. The genetic and exposure-history diversity represented was limited by the small number of donors. Approximately 5% of naive CD4, roughly 3.5% of naive CD8, approximately 2% of memory CD4, and about 0.4% of memory CD8 clonotypes were shared across several donors.

TCR CDR3 regions were amplified from genomic DNA by multiplex PCR using the deep immunoSEQ assay. For each cell subset, the extracted genomic DNA was distributed evenly across all wells of several immunoSEQ 96-well plates, and each plate served as one replicate. For sorted subsets, roughly 190 ng of genomic DNA, equivalent to 30,000 or so T cell genomes, went into each replicate PCR. Purified libraries were measured with a Qubit 3.0 fluorometer, size-checked on a Bioanalyzer 2100, and measured again with the KAPA Library Quantification kit. Each immunoSEQ 96-well plate was sequenced on its own single-read 150-cycle Illumina NextSeq 550 flow cell. In the authors' own workflow: The immunoSEQ output contained only junctional sequences without quality scores, so filtering could not match that applied to full-length reads. To assign V/J genes and CDR3, sequences were annotated against IMGT germline references using PyIR, a Python wrapper for IgBLAST v1.9. Reads were filtered out if the reads had weak V/J assignments (E-value above 1e-6), no CDR3, stop codons, out-of-frame junctions, or ambiguous translated residues. V3J clonotypes were defined by identical inferred V gene, J gene, and CDR3 amino acid sequence. To compute the percentage overlap between repertoires, the number of shared unique clonotypes was divided by the size of the smaller repertoire. Repertoire richness was assessed with RTK rarefaction, the Chao1 estimator, and Recon v2.1 estimates of unobserved clonotypes. OLGA was used to compute generation probabilities for all TCRbeta clonotypes that the gDNA method yielded from a few donors. TCRdb took this table from immuneACCESS and kept in-frame rearrangements with V and J called. Such tables lack part of the clones; where checked against another copy, unresolved V genes explain under half of the gap, and the rest is unexplained. Clonal size and the V and J genes are those of that table, whereas D and trimming came from the DNA. The sample data list over 2,000,000 clones, and roughly 93% of these were observed just once. Of the sample, around 1.8% is held by the ten largest clones.

The V end loses 1 base and the J end loses 2 bases, and a stretch of 9 bases separates them. The germline V gene encodes CDR1 MNHNS and CDR2 SASEGT. The CDR3 goes from the cysteine to the phenylalanine over 14 residues. CDR3 DNA is the only sequence kept; it has 42 bases, read in frame from the first base. Details on this clone: What this receptor recognizes is not known. No quality values exist for individual bases; no much larger clone is one base distant.

CD8 naive samples consisted of CD45RO-negative cells that were positively selected for CCR7, yielding a CD45RA+CCR7+ population without TemRA cells. Donors were healthy HIV-negative adults with no recently reported acute infections or vaccinations. Only Caucasian adults living in Nashville, Tennessee, USA were represented among the donors. Blood was collected by leukapheresis, and PBMCs were isolated by Ficoll-Histopaque density gradient centrifugation and then cryopreserved in liquid nitrogen vapor phase. Analytical flow cytometry was used to check the purity and quantity of every magnetically sorted T cell population. Each sorted fraction had its genomic DNA isolated and then quantified by UV absorbance on a Nanodrop 2000c.

The chain was built from TRBV6-1 and TRBJ2-7, with no reliable assignment of the D segment. This receptor was obtained from a man aged 18-30 years in good health. Some clones in this sample may be carry-over from other donors' samples. Sequenced: naive CD8+ T cells from PBMCs. Read against the paper, the sample's cell subset or site label means: CD45RA+CCR7+. The sequenced DNA: TGTGCCAGCAGTGAAGGCCTCTCCGCCTACGAGCAGTACTTC. It translates as CASSEGLSAYEQYF.